One sample yielded the 31 T cell receptor beta chains listed below, sequenced in a study of T-cell reconstitution after alpha-beta-depleted transplantation in children. The authors prepared the TCRbeta library with unique molecular identifiers. TCRdb processed the PCR reads anew with MiXCR; each CDR3 protein has one entry. The data show around 300,000 distinct CDR3 sequences, roughly 9.1% seen once. The material was PBMCs, obtained before TCRalphabeta/CD19-depleted stem cell transplant. These receptors were taken from a boy under two years old with acute myeloid leukemia, due to receive a stem cell transplant.

The chain uses TRBV12-3 or TRBV12-4 and TRBJ2-5, with D uncertain. The CDR3 spans 13 residues. The V end was cut by 4 bases, the J end by 3 bases, with 9 bases between. In nucleotides, the CDR3 is TGTGCCAGCAGTTGGGCGCGAGAAGAGACCCAGTACTTC. As protein: CASSWAREETQYF.

This clonotype has a count of ten or more. Compared with germline, one end of the junction differs, possibly owing to a read error. The chain recombines TRBV10-2 with TRBJ2-1; 12 bases are a match to TRBD2. Germline CDR1 and CDR2: WSHSY and SAAADI. CDR3 size: 15 residues. CDR3: CASEGTSGPLLQQNF. The CDR3 DNA reads as TGCGCCAGCGAAGGGACTAGCGGGCCCCTCCTCCAACAAAACTTC.

The sample holds many counts of this clonotype. The genes are TRBV7-2 and TRBJ2-1, with D maybe TRBD1 (5 bases). The germline gives CDR1 SGHTA, CDR2 FQGNSA. V dropped 8 bases and J dropped 3 bases, with 11 bases sitting between them. This CDR3 is built from 13 residues. CDR3 loop: CASSPTGYNEQFF. CDR3 DNA sequence: TGTGCCAGCTCACCAACAGGCTACAATGAGCAGTTCTTC. Complete variable domain (other parts from reference TRBV7-2 and TRBJ2-1): GAGVSQSPSNKVTEKGKDVELRCDPISGHTALYWYRQSLGQGLEFLIYFQGNSAPDKSGLPSDRFSAERTGGSVSTLTIQRTQQEDSAVYLCASSPTGYNEQFFGPGTRLTVL.

The table lists this clonotype with many counts. The gene calls are TRBV10-3 and TRBJ2-6, with D maybe TRBD1 (5 bases). Germline assignment: CDR1 ENHRY and CDR2 SYGVKD. The CDR3 covers 16 residues. Between the trimmed V and J ends, which lost 0 bases and 1 base, there was a span of 7 bases. For the CDR3, the DNA is TGTGCCATCAGTGAGTCTAGACAGTCTGGGGCCAACGTCCTGACTTTC. It translates to CAISESRQSGANVLTF.

In its sample, this clonotype was seen many times. A read error may produce the germline difference seen at one junction end. The V gene is TRBV10-2, the J gene TRBJ2-7; TRBD1 agrees at 9 bases. Per the germline V gene, CDR1 is WSHSY and CDR2 is SAAADI. There are 15 residues in the CDR3. CDR3 sequence (DNA): TGCGCCAGCAGTGAGCCGGGACAGGGAAAATTCGAGAAGTACTTC. Protein product: CASSEPGQGKFEKYF.

This clonotype was recorded at least ten times. The genes are TRBV3-1 and TRBJ2-7; 7 bases match TRBD1. V shed 4 bases, J shed 5 bases, and the junction held 5 bases outside the gene matches. Germline V lookup: CDR1 LGHDT, CDR2 YNNKEL (reference sequence). The CDR3 is 13 amino acids. The CDR3 region has the DNA TGTGCCAGCAGCCGCGTCACAGGGGACGAGCAGTACTTC. Its protein is CASSRVTGDEQYF.

Of note for this clonotype: The CDR3 end shows no conserved phenylalanine or tryptophan, and so a read error is likely. V is TRBV10-3 and J is TRBJ2-7; D is possibly TRBD2 (7 bases). This CDR3 contains 12 residues. Germline CDR1 ENHRY, CDR2 SYGVKD. V gave up 8 bases and J gave up 3 bases, with 11 bases separating them. The CDR3 nucleotides are TGTGCCATCTCGAGGGGGGGCTACGAGCAGTACCTC. Translated: CAISRGGYEQYL.

In its sample, this clonotype was seen many times. The chain employs TRBV24-1 and TRBJ2-1, with a tentative D call TRBD2 (6 bases). V lost 1 base and J lost 2, with 11 bases in between. The CDR3 consists of 16 residues. Germline V gene lookup returns CDR1 KGHDR and CDR2 SFDVKD. This chain's CDR3 is CATSDLSSGPYNEQFF. CDR3 nucleotide sequence: TGTGCCACCAGTGATTTAAGCAGCGGGCCCTACAATGAGCAGTTCTTC.

A note on this clonotype: A junction boundary mismatches the germline segment, possibly from a read error. The rearrangement joins TRBV5-1 to TRBJ2-3, with 8 bases aligning to TRBD1. The CDR3 covers 16 residues. Germline CDR1 SGHRS, CDR2 YFSETQ. CDR3 sequence reads: CTSSRTGSLSTDTQYF. CDR3 DNA: TGCACCAGCAGCCGGACAGGGAGCCTTTCCACAGATACGCAGTATTTT.

This clonotype was counted many times. This rearrangement joins TRBV7-9 to TRBJ2-7, with a tentative D call TRBD2 (5 bases). Between the trimmed V and J ends, which lost 5 bases and 2 bases, there was a span of 13 bases. This CDR3 region has 14 residues. CDR1 and CDR2 from the germline V gene are SEHNR and FQNEAQ (reference sequence). In DNA form, the CDR3 reads TGTGCCAGCAGCGGAAGCGGACTTACCTACGAGCAGTACTTC. Protein: CASSGSGLTYEQYF.

This clonotype has ten or more counts. This chain joins TRBV11-2 and TRBJ2-1, with 8 bases that match TRBD2. The CDR3 loop spans 14 amino acids. Germline V CDR1 and CDR2: SGHAT, FQNNGV. V trimming: 6 bases; J trimming: 7 bases; junction bases outside the gene matches: 8. The CDR3: CASRDPGTRNEQFF. The CDR3 DNA is TGTGCCAGCAGAGACCCCGGGACTAGGAATGAGCAGTTCTTC. Full variable domain (remainder filled in from reference TRBV11-2 and TRBJ2-1): EAGVAQSPRYKIIEKRQSVAFWCNPISGHATLYWYQQILGQGPKLLIQFQNNGVVDDSQLPKDRFSAERLKGVDSTLKIQPAKLEDSAVYLCASRDPGTRNEQFFGPGTRLTVL.

In this sample, this clonotype turned up many times. This rearrangement joins TRBV6-5 to TRBJ2-7; D is possibly TRBD2 (5 bases). Germline values: CDR1 MNHEY, CDR2 SVGAGI. CDR3 length equals 15 residues. The germline V and J ends were trimmed by 0 bases and 3 bases, with 12 bases remaining between them. CDR3 DNA: TGTGCCAGCAGTTACTCTTTAGGGAGCCTCTACGAGCAGTACTTC. Its translation is CASSYSLGSLYEQYF.

This clonotype occurred many times. The chain carries TRBV7-2 and TRBJ2-3; 11 bases fit TRBD2. Per germline, CDR1 SGHTA and CDR2 FQGNSA. V lost 2 bases to trimming and J lost 6 bases; unmatched junction nucleotides: 19. The CDR3 covers 20 residues. CDR3 amino acids: CASSLPNSGFSGRAKDTQYF. For the CDR3, the DNA is TGTGCCAGCAGCTTACCGAACTCGGGTTTTAGCGGGAGGGCCAAGGATACGCAGTATTTT. The entire variable domain, with the rest obtained from reference TRBV7-2 and TRBJ2-3, is as follows: GAGVSQSPSNKVTEKGKDVELRCDPISGHTALYWYRQSLGQGLEFLIYFQGNSAPDKSGLPSDRFSAERTGGSVSTLTIQRTQQEDSAVYLCASSLPNSGFSGRAKDTQYFGPGTRLTVL.

This clonotype was observed many times. This chain joins TRBV28 and TRBJ2-3; 8 bases are a match to TRBD1. The CDR3 has 16 amino acids. V lost 5 bases to trimming and J lost 2 bases; unmatched junction nucleotides: 9. The germline V gene has CDR1 MDHEN and CDR2 SYDVKM. DNA for the CDR3: TGTGCCAGCAGTGATGCCGGGACAGGTTACACAGATACGCAGTATTTT. Residues: CASSDAGTGYTDTQYF.

Many counts were recorded for this clonotype. The chain uses TRBV28 and TRBJ1-6; TRBD1 is a possible D gene (6 bases). There are 17 residues in the CDR3. Deletions cut 5 bases from V and 8 bases from J, with 22 bases between. Germline CDR1 MDHEN, CDR2 SYDVKM. The CDR3 loop is CASSHEAYRARYSPLHF. The CDR3 DNA reads as TGTGCCAGCAGTCATGAGGCCTACAGGGCGCGGTATTCACCCCTCCACTTT.

V is TRBV25-1 and J is TRBJ1-1; TRBD1 is a possible D gene (6 bases). Trimming stripped 1 base from V and 10 bases from J, with 7 bases between. Germline V gene data show CDR1 as MGHDK and CDR2 as SYGVNS. The CDR3 has 11 residues. The CDR3 reads CASSELGAAFF. In DNA, the CDR3 is TGTGCCAGCAGTGAATTGGGGGCAGCTTTCTTT.

This clonotype was seen at least ten times. The rearrangement joins TRBV7-2 to TRBJ2-5, with D possibly being TRBD2 (5 bases). Trimming removed 4 bases from V and 1 base from J, with 13 bases in between. The CDR3 contains 15 residues. CDR1 is SGHTA, CDR2 FQGNSA, per germline. The CDR3 nucleotides are TGTGCCAGCAGCTCCGTACGGACTCCCCAAGAGACCCAGTACTTC. It translates to CASSSVRTPQETQYF.

This clonotype occurred many times. V gene TRBV28 combines with J gene TRBJ2-7, with D possibly called TRBD1 or TRBD2 (5 bases each). Trimming stripped 8 bases from V and 0 bases from J, with 20 bases between. Per germline, CDR1 MDHEN and CDR2 SYDVKM. There are 16 residues in the CDR3. CDR3 amino acids: CASLPAPGTVSYEQYF. The DNA of the CDR3 is TGTGCCAGCCTACCGGCCCCAGGGACGGTCTCCTACGAGCAGTACTTC.

A few counts support this clonotype. This chain joins TRBV20-1 and TRBJ2-7; D unresolved. Germline assignment: CDR1 DFQATT and CDR2 SNEGSKA (reference sequence). The CDR3 runs 12 residues. V lost 4 bases to trimming and J lost 6 bases, with 13 bases between them. The CDR3 bases are TGCAGTGCTACATCGGACGTGGGCGAGCAGTACTTC. Protein sequence: CSATSDVGEQYF.

This clonotype was detected ten times or more. The CDR3 DNA reads as TGTGCCAGCAGCTTCTGGGGTGCCAATCAGCCCCAGCATTTT. It translates to CASSFWGANQPQHF. This chain links TRBV5-5 with TRBJ1-5; D ambiguous. CDR3 length: 14 amino acids. V shed 2 bases and J shed 3 bases, with 9 bases lying between them. CDR1 and CDR2 (germline): SGHKS, YYEKEE (reference sequence).

The sample holds many counts of this clonotype. The chain joins TRBV4-3 to TRBJ2-6; D is uncertain. Germline V gene lookup returns CDR1 LGHNA and CDR2 YSLEER. V lost 0 bases, J lost 1 base, and 7 bases lay in between. This CDR3 spans 16 amino acids. The CDR3, as DNA: TGCGCCAGCAGCCAAGAAGCGCTTTCTGGGGCCAACGTCCTGACTTTC. Encoded protein: CASSQEALSGANVLTF.

This clonotype has just a few counts. This chain joins TRBV7-2 and TRBJ2-2; 7 bases match TRBD2. This CDR3 contains 16 residues. CDR1 SGHTA and CDR2 FQGNSA come from the germline V gene. J gave up 5 bases and V 8 bases, and 14 bases lay outside the gene matches. The CDR3 is CASALGGRRRTGELFF. The CDR3 nucleotides are TGTGCCAGCGCCCTGGGGGGGAGAAGGAGAACCGGGGAGCTGTTTTTT.

This clonotype came up many times. The chain employs TRBV9 and TRBJ2-3, with D uncertain. CDR1 is SGDLS, CDR2 YYNGEE, per germline. The CDR3 contains 12 residues. Trimming removed 3 bases at V and 1 base at J, with 3 bases between. The CDR3 protein is CASSARTDTQYF. The CDR3 nucleotides are TGTGCCAGCAGCGCCCGCACAGATACGCAGTATTTT.

This clonotype was observed a few times. This chain links TRBV11-1 with TRBJ2-3; possible D gene TRBD2, 6 bases. The ends were cut back, 7 bases at V and 6 bases at J, with 17 bases in the middle. The CDR3 has 14 amino acids. CDR1 is SGHAT and CDR2 is FQDESV in the germline V gene (reference sequence). CDR3 nucleotide sequence: TGTGCCAGCACCGAGACGGGAGTAGGGGATACGCAGTATTTT. It specifies CASTETGVGDTQYF.

The V and J genes are TRBV2 and TRBJ1-1, with no clear D. CDR3 size: 14 residues. The ends were cut back, 5 bases at V and 4 bases at J, with 14 bases in the middle. The germline V gene has CDR1 SNHLY and CDR2 FYNNEI. This chain's CDR3 is CASSLDGLGTEAFF. Here the CDR3 DNA reads TGTGCCAGCAGTCTAGATGGTTTAGGCACTGAAGCTTTCTTT.

This clonotype was seen only a few times. The chain employs TRBV7-6 and TRBJ2-2, with D tentatively TRBD1 (5 bases). Germline assignment: CDR1 SGHVS and CDR2 FNYEAQ. The CDR3 totals 15 residues. V was trimmed by 2 bases and J by 3 bases, leaving 10 bases between them. CDR3 nucleotide sequence: TGTGCCAGCAGCTTACAGGGTTCAGACACCGGGGAGCTGTTTTTT. Its protein product is CASSLQGSDTGELFF.

This clonotype was counted many times. This chain connects TRBV11-2 to TRBJ2-7; D tentatively reads TRBD1 or TRBD2 (5 bases each). V shed 2 bases and J shed 3 bases, with 26 bases lying between them. This CDR3 comprises 19 residues. Germline-derived CDR1 and CDR2 are SGHAT and FQNNGV. The CDR3: CASSLRTWQGHPRYYEQYF. CDR3 DNA: TGTGCCAGCAGCTTACGGACTTGGCAGGGCCACCCCCGTTACTACGAGCAGTACTTC.

The chain joins TRBV12-3 or TRBV12-4 to TRBJ2-7, with TRBD2 matching over 9 bases. Trimming removed 2 bases from V and 4 bases from J; junction bases left unmatched: 15. The CDR3 runs to 18 residues. CDR3 in amino acids: CASSLSGGLADYGYEQYF. DNA for the CDR3: TGTGCCAGCAGTTTATCTGGGGGACTAGCTGACTACGGGTACGAGCAGTACTTC.

This clonotype was found many times. The chain links TRBV7-3 to TRBJ2-3, with TRBD2 matching 7 bases. Germline values: CDR1 SGHTA, CDR2 FQGTGA. The CDR3 contains 14 residues. V shed 5 bases, J shed 3 bases, and the junction held 5 bases outside the gene matches. Written as DNA, the CDR3 is TGTGCCAGCAGCCTCGGACTAGTGACAGATACGCAGTATTTT. This sequence encodes CASSLGLVTDTQYF.

This clonotype was observed a handful of times. V usage is TRBV12-3 or TRBV12-4 and J usage is TRBJ2-1; TRBD1 might be the D (5 bases). The length of the CDR3 is 15 residues. V lost 4 bases to trimming and J lost 2 bases, with 12 bases between them. In DNA, the CDR3 is TGTGCCAGCAGTTCGACTCTCAGGGCCTACAATGAGCAGTTCTTC. Its translation: CASSSTLRAYNEQFF.

This clonotype was detected ten times or more. This chain links TRBV10-3 with TRBJ2-1, with 12 nucleotides matching TRBD2. V was clipped by 4 bases and J by 5 bases; unmatched bases: 3. Germline CDR1 reads ENHRY; CDR2 reads SYGVKD. The CDR3 sequence is 15 residues long. This CDR3 reads CAISGWTSGDNEQFF. CDR3 coding DNA: TGTGCCATCAGTGGTTGGACTAGCGGGGACAATGAGCAGTTCTTC.